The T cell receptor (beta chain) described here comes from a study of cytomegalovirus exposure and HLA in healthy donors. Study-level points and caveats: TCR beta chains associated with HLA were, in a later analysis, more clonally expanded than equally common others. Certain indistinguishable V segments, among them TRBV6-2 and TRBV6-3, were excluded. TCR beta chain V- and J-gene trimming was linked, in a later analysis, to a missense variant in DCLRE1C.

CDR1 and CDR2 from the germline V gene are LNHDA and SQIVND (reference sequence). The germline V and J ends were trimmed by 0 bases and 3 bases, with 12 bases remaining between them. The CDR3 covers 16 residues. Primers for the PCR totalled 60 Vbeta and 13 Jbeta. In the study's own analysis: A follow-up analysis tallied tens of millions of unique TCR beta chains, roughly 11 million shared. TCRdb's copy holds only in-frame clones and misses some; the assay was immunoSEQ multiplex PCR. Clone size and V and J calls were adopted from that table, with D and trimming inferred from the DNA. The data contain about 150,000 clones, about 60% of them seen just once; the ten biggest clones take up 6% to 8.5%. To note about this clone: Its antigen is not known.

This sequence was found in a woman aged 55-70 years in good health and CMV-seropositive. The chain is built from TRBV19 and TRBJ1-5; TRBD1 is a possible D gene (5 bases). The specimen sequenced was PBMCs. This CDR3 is CASSIEAGIVNQPQHF. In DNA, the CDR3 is TGTGCCAGTAGTATAGAAGCAGGGATAGTCAATCAGCCCCAGCATTTT.